A selection of T cell receptor beta chains follows, all from one sample in a study of MAIT cells during Salmonella Paratyphi A infection. TCRdb reanalysed the 5' RACE reads using MiXCR and keeps one entry per CDR3 protein. The profile shows just under 1,500 distinct CDR3 sequences, 66% of them singletons. The sample was MAIT cells from blood, taken at the last sampling point of the challenge study. These receptors were obtained from a person aged 18-70 years who was deliberately infected with Salmonella Paratyphi A in a paratyphoid fever challenge study. Each CDR3 is given with its conserved first and last residue. The D gene is left open where the match is weak. Clone size is given for some rows only: seen once, a few or many times, or a class if the clone is expanded.

d_gene: TRBD1
abundance: many
j_gene: TRBJ1-1
v_gene: TRBV29-1
CDR3aa: CSARDRVTEAFF
CDR3nt: TGCAGCGCAAGAGACAGGGTTACTGAAGCTTTCTTT

d_gene: TRBD2
abundance: large
j_gene: TRBJ2-1
v_gene: TRBV20-1
CDR3aa: CSARDVTSAYNEQFF
CDR3nt: TGCAGTGCTAGAGATGTGACTAGCGCCTACAATGAGCAGTTCTTC

d_gene: NA
abundance: NA
j_gene: TRBJ2-2
v_gene: TRBV6-4
CDR3aa: CASSDGELFF
CDR3nt: TGTGCCAGCAGTGACGGGGAGCTGTTTTTT

d_gene: NA
abundance: NA
j_gene: TRBJ1-4
v_gene: TRBV5-1
CDR3aa: CASSLGANEKLFF
CDR3nt: TGCGCCAGCAGCTTGGGAGCTAATGAAAAACTGTTTTTT

d_gene: TRBD2
abundance: NA
j_gene: TRBJ2-3
v_gene: TRBV6-5
CDR3aa: CASSFSSGGLDTQYF
CDR3nt: TGTGCCAGCAGTTTCTCTAGCGGGGGGTTGGATACGCAGTATTTT

d_gene: NA
abundance: large
j_gene: TRBJ2-2
v_gene: TRBV4-2
CDR3aa: CASSQEGQNTGELFF
CDR3nt: TGTGCCAGCAGCCAAGAGGGACAGAACACCGGGGAGCTGTTTTTT

d_gene: NA
abundance: NA
j_gene: TRBJ1-1
v_gene: TRBV7-9
CDR3aa: CASNVLGEGPFF
CDR3nt: TGTGCCAGCAACGTCCTCGGAGAGGGCCCCTTCTTT

d_gene: NA
abundance: NA
j_gene: TRBJ1-2
v_gene: TRBV3-1
CDR3aa: CASSQESTDLPYGYTF
CDR3nt: TGTGCCAGCAGCCAAGAGTCGACAGACCTTCCCTATGGCTACACCTTC

d_gene: NA
abundance: NA
j_gene: TRBJ2-6
v_gene: TRBV6-4
CDR3aa: CASSDRGSGANVLTF
CDR3nt: TGTGCCAGCAGTGACAGGGGATCTGGGGCCAACGTCCTGACTTTC

d_gene: NA
abundance: many
j_gene: TRBJ2-2
v_gene: TRBV6-4
CDR3aa: CASSDSSDTGELFF
CDR3nt: TGTGCCAGCAGTGACTCGAGTGACACCGGGGAGCTGTTTTTT

d_gene: NA
abundance: NA
j_gene: TRBJ2-5
v_gene: TRBV20-1
CDR3aa: CSASPLGGGGETQYF
CDR3nt: TGCAGTGCTAGCCCGCTTGGGGGCGGGGGAGAGACCCAGTACTTC

d_gene: NA
abundance: NA
j_gene: TRBJ2-5
v_gene: TRBV20-1
CDR3aa: CSARDGRGFETQYF
CDR3nt: TGCAGTGCTAGAGATGGAAGGGGTTTCGAGACCCAGTACTTC

d_gene: TRBD1
abundance: few
j_gene: TRBJ1-6
v_gene: TRBV7-6
CDR3aa: CASSGTGNSYNSPLHF
CDR3nt: TGTGCCAGCAGCGGGACAGGCAACTCCTATAATTCACCCCTCCACTTT

d_gene: TRBD2
abundance: NA
j_gene: TRBJ2-2
v_gene: TRBV12-3/TRBV12-4
CDR3aa: CASSLAGDSSGELFF
CDR3nt: TGTGCCAGCAGTCTAGCGGGAGATTCGTCCGGGGAGCTGTTTTTT

d_gene: TRBD2
abundance: NA
j_gene: TRBJ2-7
v_gene: TRBV6-2/TRBV6-3
CDR3aa: CASSYSTSGGYEQYF
CDR3nt: TGTGCCAGCAGTTACTCGACTAGCGGGGGGTACGAGCAGTACTTC

d_gene: TRBD2
abundance: NA
j_gene: TRBJ2-2
v_gene: TRBV6-1
CDR3aa: CASSARDPTSGGDTGELFF
CDR3nt: TGTGCCAGCAGTGCTAGAGATCCGACTAGCGGGGGGGACACCGGGGAGCTGTTTTTT

d_gene: TRBD1
abundance: medium-sized
j_gene: TRBJ2-2
v_gene: TRBV28
CDR3aa: CASSFMDRDSGELFF
CDR3nt: TGTGCCAGCAGTTTTATGGACAGGGATAGCGGGGAGCTGTTTTTT

d_gene: TRBD2
abundance: NA
j_gene: TRBJ2-3
v_gene: TRBV20-1
CDR3aa: CSARAGLAQERGSGGTDTQYF
CDR3nt: TGCAGTGCTAGAGCCGGACTAGCCCAAGAGAGGGGTAGCGGGGGCACAGATACGCAGTATTTT

d_gene: TRBD2
abundance: NA
j_gene: TRBJ2-1
v_gene: TRBV6-4
CDR3aa: CASSDSAGEESNEQFF
CDR3nt: TGTGCCAGCAGTGACTCTGCGGGAGAGGAGTCCAATGAGCAGTTCTTC

d_gene: TRBD2
abundance: once
j_gene: TRBJ2-1
v_gene: TRBV20-1
CDR3aa: CSARDTAGVGNEQFF
CDR3nt: TGCAGTGCTAGAGATACCGCGGGAGTAGGAAATGAGCAGTTCTTC

d_gene: TRBD2
abundance: NA
j_gene: TRBJ2-3
v_gene: TRBV6-5
CDR3aa: CASSSYGARGDTDTQYF
CDR3nt: TGTGCCAGCAGTTCCTACGGGGCCCGGGGGGACACAGATACGCAGTATTTT

d_gene: TRBD2
abundance: NA
j_gene: TRBJ2-3
v_gene: TRBV29-1
CDR3aa: CSVDSGGTQYF
CDR3nt: TGCAGCGTTGATAGCGGGGGTACGCAGTATTTT

d_gene: NA
abundance: NA
j_gene: TRBJ2-5
v_gene: TRBV5-1
CDR3aa: CASSFTGQETQYF
CDR3nt: TGCGCCAGCAGCTTCACAGGGCAAGAGACCCAGTACTTC

d_gene: NA
abundance: NA
j_gene: TRBJ1-5
v_gene: TRBV21-1
CDR3aa: CASSFYICSASGGRGGQPQHF
CDR3nt: NA

d_gene: TRBD2
abundance: NA
j_gene: TRBJ2-1
v_gene: TRBV18
CDR3aa: CASSPSGTSGREGNEQFF
CDR3nt: TGTGCCAGCTCACCCTCCGGGACTAGCGGGAGGGAAGGCAATGAGCAGTTCTTC

d_gene: NA
abundance: NA
j_gene: TRBJ2-3
v_gene: TRBV6-4
CDR3aa: CASSMNGGQGDTQYF
CDR3nt: TGTGCCAGCAGTATGAACGGAGGCCAAGGGGATACGCAGTATTTT

d_gene: TRBD2
abundance: medium-sized
j_gene: TRBJ2-5
v_gene: TRBV20-1
CDR3aa: CSARSASGGALETQYF
CDR3nt: TGCAGTGCTAGATCGGCTAGCGGGGGGGCCCTGGAGACCCAGTACTTC

d_gene: NA
abundance: NA
j_gene: TRBJ2-7
v_gene: TRBV7-2
CDR3aa: CASSSLYEQYF
CDR3nt: TGTGCCAGCAGCTCTTTGTACGAGCAGTACTTC

d_gene: TRBD2
abundance: NA
j_gene: TRBJ2-1
v_gene: TRBV5-1
CDR3aa: CASSLRSSGAYNEQFF
CDR3nt: TGCGCCAGCAGCTTGAGGTCTAGCGGTGCCTACAATGAGCAGTTCTTC

d_gene: NA
abundance: hyperexpanded
j_gene: TRBJ1-6
v_gene: TRBV6-2/TRBV6-3
CDR3aa: CASSADGENSPLHF
CDR3nt: TGTGCCAGCAGCGCGGACGGCGAAAATTCACCCCTCCACTTT